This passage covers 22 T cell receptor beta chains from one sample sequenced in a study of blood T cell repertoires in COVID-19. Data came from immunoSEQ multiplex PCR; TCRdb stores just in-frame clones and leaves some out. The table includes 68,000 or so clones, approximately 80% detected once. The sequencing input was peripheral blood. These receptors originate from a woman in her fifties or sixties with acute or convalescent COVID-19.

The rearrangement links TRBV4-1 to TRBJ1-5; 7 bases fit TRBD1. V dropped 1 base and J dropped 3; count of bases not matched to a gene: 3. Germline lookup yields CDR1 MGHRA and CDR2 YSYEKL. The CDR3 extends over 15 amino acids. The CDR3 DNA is TGCGCCAGCAGCCAAGTGGAGGGGGCCAATCAGCCCCAGCATTTT. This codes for CASSQVEGANQPQHF.

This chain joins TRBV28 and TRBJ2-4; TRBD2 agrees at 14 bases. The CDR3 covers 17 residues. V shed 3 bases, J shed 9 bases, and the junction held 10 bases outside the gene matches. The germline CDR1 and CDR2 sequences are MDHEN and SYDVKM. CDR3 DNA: TGTGCCAGCAGTTTTGGGACTAGCGGGAGTAAATCAGTCATTCAGTACTTC. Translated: CASSFGTSGSKSVIQYF.

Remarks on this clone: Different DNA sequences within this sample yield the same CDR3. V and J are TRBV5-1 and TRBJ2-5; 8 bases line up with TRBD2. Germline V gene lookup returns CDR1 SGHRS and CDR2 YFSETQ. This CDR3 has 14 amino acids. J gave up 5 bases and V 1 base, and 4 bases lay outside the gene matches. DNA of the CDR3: TGCGCCAGCAGCTTGACTAGCGGAGGGGAGACCCAGTACTTC. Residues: CASSLTSGGETQYF.

The CDR3 DNA is TGTGCCAGCAGCTTAGAAGCTTTGCGGGGATTCAATTACAATGAGCAGTTCTTC. Protein sequence: CASSLEALRGFNYNEQFF. V and J are TRBV7-2 and TRBJ2-1, with a possible D match to TRBD2 (6 bases). From germline, CDR1 is SGHTA and CDR2 FQGNSA. Trimming left V 1 base short and J 4 bases short, with 20 bases between. The CDR3 sequence is 18 residues long.

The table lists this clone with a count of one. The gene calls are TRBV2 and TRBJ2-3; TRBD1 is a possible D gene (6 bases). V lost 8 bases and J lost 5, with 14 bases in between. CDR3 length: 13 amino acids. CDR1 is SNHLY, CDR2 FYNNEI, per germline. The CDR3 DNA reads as TGTGCCAGCCGGACGCAGGGGTTAGATACGCAGTATTTT. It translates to CASRTQGLDTQYF.

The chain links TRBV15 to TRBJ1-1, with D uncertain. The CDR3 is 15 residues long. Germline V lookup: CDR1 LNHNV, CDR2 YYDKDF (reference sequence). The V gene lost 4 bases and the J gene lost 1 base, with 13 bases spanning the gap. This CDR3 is CATSKGRLWNTEAFF. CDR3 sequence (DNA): TGTGCCACCAGCAAAGGTAGACTGTGGAACACTGAAGCTTTCTTT.

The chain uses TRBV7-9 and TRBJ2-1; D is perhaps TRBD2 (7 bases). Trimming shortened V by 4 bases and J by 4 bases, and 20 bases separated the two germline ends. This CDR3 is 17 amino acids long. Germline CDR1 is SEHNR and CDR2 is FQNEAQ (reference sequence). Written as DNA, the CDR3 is TGTGCCAGCAGCTCCACCGTGGGGGGGGCCTTTTACAATGAGCAGTTCTTC. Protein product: CASSSTVGGAFYNEQFF. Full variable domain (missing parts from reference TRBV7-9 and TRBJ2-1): DTGVSQNPRHKITKRGQNVTFRCDPISEHNRLYWYRQTLGQGPEFLTYFQNEAQLEKSRLLSDRFSAERPKGSFSTLEIQRTEQGDSAMYLCASSSTVGGAFYNEQFFGPGTRLTVL.

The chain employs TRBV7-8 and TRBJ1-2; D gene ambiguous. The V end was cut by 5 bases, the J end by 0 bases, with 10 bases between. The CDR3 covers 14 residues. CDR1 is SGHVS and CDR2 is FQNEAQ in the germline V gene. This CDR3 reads CASSQVVANYGYTF. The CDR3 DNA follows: TGTGCCAGCAGCCAAGTGGTAGCTAACTATGGCTACACCTTC.

The CDR3 DNA reads TGTGCCAGCAGCGTAGCCCGGGACACTGAAGCTTTCTTT. Translated, it gives CASSVARDTEAFF. The genes are TRBV9 and TRBJ1-1; D gene ambiguous. The CDR3 has 13 residues. V lost 0 bases, J lost 3 bases, and 6 bases lay in between. Germline assignment: CDR1 SGDLS and CDR2 YYNGEE. Supplemented by reference TRBV9 and TRBJ1-1, the full variable domain reads DSGVTQTPKHLITATGQRVTLRCSPRSGDLSVYWYQQSLDQGLQFLIQYYNGEERAKGNILERFSAQQFPDLHSELNLSSLELGDSALYFCASSVARDTEAFFGQGTRLTVV.

In DNA form, the CDR3 reads TGTGCCAGTAGTATTTACAGGGGGCCTGAAGAGACCCAGTACTTC. The encoded protein is CASSIYRGPEETQYF. The J gene is TRBJ2-5, the V gene TRBV19, with 9 bases aligning to TRBD1. V shed 3 bases and J 3 bases; nucleotides not matched to a gene: 5. The length of the CDR3 is 15 residues. Looked up from germline, CDR1 is LNHDA and CDR2 is SQIVND (reference sequence).

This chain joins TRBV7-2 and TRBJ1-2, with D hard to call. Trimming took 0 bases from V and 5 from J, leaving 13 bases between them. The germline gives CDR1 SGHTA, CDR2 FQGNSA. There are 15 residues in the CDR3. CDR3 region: CASSLAGQSRYGYTF. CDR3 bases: TGTGCCAGCAGCTTAGCTGGCCAGTCTAGGTATGGCTACACCTTC.

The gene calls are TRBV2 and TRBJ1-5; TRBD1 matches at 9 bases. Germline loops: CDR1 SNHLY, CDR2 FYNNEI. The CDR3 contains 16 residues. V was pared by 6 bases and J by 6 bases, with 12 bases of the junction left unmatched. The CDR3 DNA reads TGTGCCAGCAGCGATTCTACAGGGGGCTCGGGTCAGCCCCAGCATTTT. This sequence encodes CASSDSTGGSGQPQHF.

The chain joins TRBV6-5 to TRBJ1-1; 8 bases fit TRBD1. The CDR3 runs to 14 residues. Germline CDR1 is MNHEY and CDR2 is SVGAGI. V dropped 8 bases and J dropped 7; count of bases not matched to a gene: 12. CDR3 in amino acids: CASVPRDRKREAFF. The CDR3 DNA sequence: TGTGCCAGCGTTCCCCGGGACAGGAAACGTGAAGCTTTCTTT.

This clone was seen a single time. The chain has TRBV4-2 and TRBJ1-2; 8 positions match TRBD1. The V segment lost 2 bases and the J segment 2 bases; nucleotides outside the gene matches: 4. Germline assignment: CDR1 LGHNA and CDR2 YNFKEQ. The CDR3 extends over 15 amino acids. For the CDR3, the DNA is TGTGCCAGCAGCCAAACCGGGACAGGAAACTATGGCTACACCTTC. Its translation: CASSQTGTGNYGYTF.

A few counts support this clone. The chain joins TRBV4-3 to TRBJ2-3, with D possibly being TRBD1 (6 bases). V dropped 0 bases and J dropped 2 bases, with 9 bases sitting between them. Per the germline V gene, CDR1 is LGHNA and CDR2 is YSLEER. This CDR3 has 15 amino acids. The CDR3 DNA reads TGCGCCAGCAGCCAAGAGACAGGTTACACAGATACGCAGTATTTT. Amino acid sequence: CASSQETGYTDTQYF.

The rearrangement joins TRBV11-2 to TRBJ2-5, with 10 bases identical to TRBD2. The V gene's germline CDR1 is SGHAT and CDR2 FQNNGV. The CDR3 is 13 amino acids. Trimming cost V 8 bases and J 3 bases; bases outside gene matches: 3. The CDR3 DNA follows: TGTGCCAGCGGCCTAGCGGGGGAAGAGACCCAGTACTTC. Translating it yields CASGLAGEETQYF.

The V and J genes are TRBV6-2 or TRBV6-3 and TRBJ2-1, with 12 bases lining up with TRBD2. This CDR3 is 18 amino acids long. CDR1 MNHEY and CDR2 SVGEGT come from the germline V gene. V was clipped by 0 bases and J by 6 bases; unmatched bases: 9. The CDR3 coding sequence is TGTGCCAGCAGTTACTCGATGGCTAGCGGGAGGGGAGGCAATGAGCAGTTCTTC. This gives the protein CASSYSMASGRGGNEQFF.

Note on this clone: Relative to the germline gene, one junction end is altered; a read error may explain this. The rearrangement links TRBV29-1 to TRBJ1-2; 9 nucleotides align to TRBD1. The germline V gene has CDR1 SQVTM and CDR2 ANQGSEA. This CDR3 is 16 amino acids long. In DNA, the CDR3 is TGCAGCGTTGAAGAAGGAAGACAGGGGGTGATCTATGACTACACCTTC. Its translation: CSVEEGRQGVIYDYTF.

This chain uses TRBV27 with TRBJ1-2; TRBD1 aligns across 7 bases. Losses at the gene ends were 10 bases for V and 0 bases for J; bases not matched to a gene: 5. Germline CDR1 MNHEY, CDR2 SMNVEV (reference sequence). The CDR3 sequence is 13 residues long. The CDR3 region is CATKGGANYGYTF. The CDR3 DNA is TGTGCCACCAAAGGGGGCGCTAACTATGGCTACACCTTC.

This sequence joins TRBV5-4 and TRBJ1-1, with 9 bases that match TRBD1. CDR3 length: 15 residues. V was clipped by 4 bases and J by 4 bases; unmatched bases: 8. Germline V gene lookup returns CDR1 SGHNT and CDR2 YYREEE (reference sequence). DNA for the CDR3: TGTGCCAGCAGCCCGGGATGGACAGGGGTCACTGAAGCTTTCTTT. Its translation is CASSPGWTGVTEAFF.

In nucleotides, the CDR3 is TGTGCCAGCAGCGACCGGGACAGGGGGCTTTCCCTCTATGGCTACACCTTC. It translates to CASSDRDRGLSLYGYTF. This chain connects TRBV9 to TRBJ1-2; the match to TRBD1 covers 12 bases. CDR3 length equals 17 residues. Germline values: CDR1 SGDLS, CDR2 YYNGEE. The V gene end was trimmed by 3 bases and the J gene end by 4 bases; junction bases not matched to a gene: 10.

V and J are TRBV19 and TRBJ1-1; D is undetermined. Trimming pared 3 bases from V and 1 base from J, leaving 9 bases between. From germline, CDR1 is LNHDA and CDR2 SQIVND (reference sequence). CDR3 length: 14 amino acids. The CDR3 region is CASSISHANTEAFF. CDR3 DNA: TGTGCCAGTAGTATCAGTCACGCGAACACTGAAGCTTTCTTT.